This T cell receptor beta chain was profiled in a study of shared clonotypes between healthy human individuals. Findings and limits, study-wide: Represented genetic and exposure-history diversity was restricted by having few donors.

Points on this clone: Its antigen is not known.

The J segment lost 6 bases and the V segment lost 3 bases, leaving 6 bases of the junction unmatched. Germline lookup yields CDR1 SGHRS and CDR2 YFSETQ. There are 14 residues in the CDR3. Data came from immunoSEQ multiplex PCR; TCRdb stores just in-frame clones and leaves some out. The sample has about 960,000 clones, around 80% seen once. V is TRBV5-1 and J is TRBJ1-1, with 9 bases matching TRBD1. This clonotype was obtained from a man aged 18 to 29 in good health. Specimen: memory CD4+ T cells sorted from blood. Sample subset: CD45RA-negative fraction. The DNA of the CDR3 is TGCGCCAGCAGCTCGGGACAGGGTAACGCTGAAGCTTTCTTT. This codes for CASSSGQGNAEAFF.